This T cell receptor beta chain was sequenced for a study of blood T cell repertoires in COVID-19. Study-level information: Specimens from acute and convalescent COVID-19 originated in the United States, Italy and Spain. In each case, the material was cDNA or gDNA derived from T cells, B-cell-depleted T cells, or PBMCs.

V was clipped by 0 bases and J by 9 bases, with 9 bases between them. Germline loops: CDR1 SEHNR, CDR2 FQNEAQ (reference sequence). There are 14 residues in the CDR3. Some clones are missing from TCRdb's copy, which holds only in-frame ones; the method was immunoSEQ multiplex PCR. The sample shows some 80,000 clones, more than 75% of them seen only once. The sample comprised peripheral blood. The chain employs TRBV7-9 and TRBJ1-6; no firm D call. The TCR comes from a man aged 55-75 years with COVID-19, enrolled during active disease. CDR3 region: CASSLAVGSSPLHF. The CDR3 DNA reads TGTGCCAGCAGCTTAGCGGTCGGGAGTTCACCCCTCCACTTT.